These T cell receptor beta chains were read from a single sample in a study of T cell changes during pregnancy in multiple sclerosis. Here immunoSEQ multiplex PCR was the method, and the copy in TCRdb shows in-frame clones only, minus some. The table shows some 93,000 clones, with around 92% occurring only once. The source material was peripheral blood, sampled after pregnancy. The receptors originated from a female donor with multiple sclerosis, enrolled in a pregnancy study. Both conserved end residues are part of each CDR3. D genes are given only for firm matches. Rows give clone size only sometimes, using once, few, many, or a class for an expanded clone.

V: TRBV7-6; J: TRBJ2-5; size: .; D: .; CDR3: CASSLGARYGETQYF; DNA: TGTGCCAGCAGCTTAGGGGCCCGTTATGGGGAGACCCAGTACTTC
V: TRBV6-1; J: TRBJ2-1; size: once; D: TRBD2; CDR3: CASRGLAGGNEQFF; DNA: TGTGCCAGCAGAGGACTAGCGGGAGGCAATGAGCAGTTCTTC
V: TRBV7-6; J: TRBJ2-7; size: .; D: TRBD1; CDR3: CASSLGTGAREQYF; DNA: TGTGCCAGCAGCTTAGGAACAGGGGCGAGGGAGCAGTACTTC
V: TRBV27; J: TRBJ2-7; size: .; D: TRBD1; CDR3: CASSLCCGQGANEQYF; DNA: TGTGCCAGCAGTTTATGTTGCGGCCAGGGGGCCAACGAGCAGTACTTC
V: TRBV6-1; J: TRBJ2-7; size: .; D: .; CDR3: CASSVEGRTPYEQYF; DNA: TGTGCCAGCAGTGTGGAAGGACGGACTCCTTACGAGCAGTACTTC
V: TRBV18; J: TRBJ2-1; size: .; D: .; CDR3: CASSPPGDSYNEQFF; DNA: TGTGCCAGCTCACCCCCGGGGGACTCCTACAATGAGCAGTTCTTC
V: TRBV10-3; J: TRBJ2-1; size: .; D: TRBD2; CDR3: CAISHLTSGGANEQFF; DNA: TGTGCCATCAGTCACCTGACTAGCGGGGGGGCTAATGAGCAGTTCTTC
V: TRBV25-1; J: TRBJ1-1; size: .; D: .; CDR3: CASSSTGNTEAFF; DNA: TGTGCCAGCAGTTCGACAGGGAACACTGAAGCTTTCTTT
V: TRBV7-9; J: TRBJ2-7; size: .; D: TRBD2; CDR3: CASSLYGGAYEQYF; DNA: TGTGCCAGCAGCTTATACGGGGGGGCCTACGAGCAGTACTTC
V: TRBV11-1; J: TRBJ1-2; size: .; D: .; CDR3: CASSLNRDGYTF; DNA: TGTGCCAGCAGCTTAAACAGGGATGGCTACACCTTC
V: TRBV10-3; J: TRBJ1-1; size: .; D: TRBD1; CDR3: CAISGPGTGGNTEAFF; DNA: TGTGCCATCAGTGGCCCCGGGACAGGGGGCAACACTGAAGCTTTCTTT
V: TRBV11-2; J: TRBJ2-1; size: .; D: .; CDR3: CASSPQVRSGTYNEQFF; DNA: TGTGCCAGCAGCCCCCAGGTCAGGAGCGGCACCTACAATGAGCAGTTCTTC
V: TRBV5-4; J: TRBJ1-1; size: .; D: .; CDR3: CASSLDSGEAFF; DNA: TGTGCCAGCAGCCTGGACAGTGGAGAAGCTTTCTTT
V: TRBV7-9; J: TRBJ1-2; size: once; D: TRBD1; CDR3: CASSADPGQGAHYGYTF; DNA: TGTGCCAGCAGCGCCGACCCGGGACAGGGGGCCCACTATGGCTACACCTTC
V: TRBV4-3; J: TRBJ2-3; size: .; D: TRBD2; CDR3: CASSATSGGSPDTQYF; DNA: TGCGCCAGCAGCGCGACTAGCGGGGGAAGTCCAGATACGCAGTATTTT
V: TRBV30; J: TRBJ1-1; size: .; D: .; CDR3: CASTGGMNTEAFF; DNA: TGTGCCTCCACGGGGGGAATGAACACTGAAGCTTTCTTT
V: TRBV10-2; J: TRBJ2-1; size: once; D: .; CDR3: CASSYGNYNEQFF; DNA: TGCGCCAGCTCGTACGGGAACTACAATGAGCAGTTCTTC
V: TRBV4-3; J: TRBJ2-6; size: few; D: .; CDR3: CASSQESGSGANVLTF; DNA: TGCGCCAGCAGCCAAGAATCAGGCTCTGGGGCCAACGTCCTGACTTTC
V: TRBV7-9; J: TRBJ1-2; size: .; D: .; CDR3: CASSSSKGGGNYGYTF; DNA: TGTGCCAGCAGCTCGTCTAAGGGTGGGGGGAACTATGGCTACACCTTC
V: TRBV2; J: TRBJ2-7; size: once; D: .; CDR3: CASNSVPGEQYF; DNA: TGTGCCAGCAATTCAGTCCCAGGCGAGCAGTACTTC